This T cell receptor (beta chain) was identified in a study of cytomegalovirus exposure and HLA in healthy donors. Researchers ran the PCR with 60 Vbeta and 13 Jbeta primers. Clones were read by immunoSEQ multiplex PCR, and TCRdb kept only the in-frame ones, dropping some. The sample yields fewer than 30,000 clones, approximately 62% seen once. Overall study results and limits: Associated with cytomegalovirus, according to the listing, were some 180 TCR beta chains. Association of approximately 16,000 TCR beta sequences with HLA alleles was found at 0.05 false discovery rate in a later analysis.

With regard to this clone: Its target is unknown.

Specimen: PBMCs. This sequence was found in a male donor in good health and CMV-seropositive.

This CDR3 is CASSSGPRGETQYF. CDR3 sequence (DNA): TGTGCCAGCAGCTCCGGACCCAGGGGAGAGACCCAGTACTTC. V gene TRBV7-9 combines with J gene TRBJ2-5; D possibly corresponds to TRBD1 (6 bases). The V end was cut by 4 bases, the J end by 4 bases, with 13 bases between. This CDR3 contains 14 residues. Germline values: CDR1 SEHNR, CDR2 FQNEAQ (reference sequence).